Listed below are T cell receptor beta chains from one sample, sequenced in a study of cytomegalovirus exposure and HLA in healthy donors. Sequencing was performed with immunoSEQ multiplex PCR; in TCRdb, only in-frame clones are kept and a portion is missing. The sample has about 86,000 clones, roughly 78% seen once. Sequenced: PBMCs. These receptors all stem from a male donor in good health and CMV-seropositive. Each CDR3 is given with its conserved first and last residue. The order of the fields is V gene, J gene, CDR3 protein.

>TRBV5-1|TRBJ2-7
CASSAGRGISYEQYF
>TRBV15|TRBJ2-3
CATSSGGRGTDTQYF
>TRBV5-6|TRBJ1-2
CASSSPGIRNGYTF
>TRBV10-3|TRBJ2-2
CAIRKGQGAERTGELFF
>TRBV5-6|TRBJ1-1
CASSFYQNTEAFF
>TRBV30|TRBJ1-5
CAWGQGDNQPQHF
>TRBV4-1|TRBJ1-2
CASSRGGRGRSDYGYTF
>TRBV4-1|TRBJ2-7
CASSHPWAEPYEQYF
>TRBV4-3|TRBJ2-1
CASSQDWRESHNEQFF
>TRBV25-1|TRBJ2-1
CASSESTLAGVGYEQFF
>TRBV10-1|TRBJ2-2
CARPSKAVDTGELFF
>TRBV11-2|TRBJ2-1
CASSRAGGGYNEQFF
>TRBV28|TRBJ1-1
CASSFAGSGAFF
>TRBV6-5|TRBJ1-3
CASSQKGNTIYF
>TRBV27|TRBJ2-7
CASRRTGNPYEQYF
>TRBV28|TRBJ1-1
CASSTPGQGTLNTEAFF
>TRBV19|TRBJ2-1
CASSVTSGRNEQFF
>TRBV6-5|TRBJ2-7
CASSRQGAGEQYF
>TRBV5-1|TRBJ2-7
CASSPAAGAASYEQYF
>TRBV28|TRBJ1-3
CASISSGSGNTIYF
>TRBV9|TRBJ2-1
CASSVVALAGGPSYNEQFF
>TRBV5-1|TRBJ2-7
CASSLPGTGSTEQYF
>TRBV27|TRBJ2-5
CASIFRDGLQETQYF
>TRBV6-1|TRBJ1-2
CASSEAAAVKYGYTF